This TCR beta chain appears in the sequencing data of a study of T cell repertoires in cytomegalovirus infection (dated by TCRdb to about 2019). Concerning the study at large: Recently identified HLA-C-restricted CMV epitopes, whose presentation resists viral immunomodulation, were targeted by peptide stimulations together with well-studied HLA-B-restricted epitopes. Because public TCR beta signatures pointed to carriage of CMV infection together with the matching HLA type, the HLA type of each donor mattered for the analysis.

Interpreted using the paper, the treatment or condition label stands for: in vitro stimulation with specific CMV peptide epitopes to enrich CMV-specific T cells. Germline trimming amounts to 6 bases on V and 5 bases on J, with 2 as the count of junction bases outside the gene matches. The CDR3 runs 14 amino acids, cysteine and phenylalanine included. CDR3 DNA is the only sequence kept; it has 42 bases, read in frame from the first base. The germline V gene sets CDR1 to SNHLY and CDR2 to FYNNEI. Study-level results and caveats: In both this cohort and an independent cohort of 352 donors, the cumulative frequency of public TCR beta family members distinguished carriers of CMV infection plus the relevant HLA type. In the ex vivo response, HLA-C-restricted CMV-specific TCR beta clonotypes were dominant, and in two of eight donors the single most frequent clonotype came from this HLA-C-restricted group.

Sequencing was performed on an Illumina HiSeq 1500. TCRdb reworked the public reads: Q25 trimming with fastp, MiXCR clone assembly, productive beta chains retained. Duplicate CDR3 protein sequences are folded into a single record with the most common DNA and genes. The sample profile shows approximately 270,000 distinct CDR3 sequences; around 20% of them were found once. The top ten constitute roughly a fifth of the sample. With regard to this clonotype: Which antigen it targets is not known. No base qualities exist here, and no much larger clone lies one base off it.

The starting material was cultured PBMCs, obtained from culture after CMV antigen stimulation. The chain employs TRBV2 and TRBJ2-5, and TRBD2 aligns with 14 junction nucleotides. The receptor comes from a human donor in good health (CMV status not recorded). Some clones in this sample may be carry-over from other donors' samples. The DNA is TGTGCCAGCAGGGGACTAGCGGGAGTTGAGACCCAGTACTTC. Its protein reads: CASRGLAGVETQYF.